This TCR beta chain was observed in a study of T cell responses to AZD1222 COVID-19 vaccine. Only in-frame clones appear in the TCRdb table, and some are missing; sequencing was by immunoSEQ multiplex PCR. The sample consists of about 190,000 clones, 94% of them appearing once. A word on this clone: Its target is unknown.

Study results and caveats: Possibly, clonal diversity was underestimated; donors were largely white British and included more females. Among those given AZD1222, only five or six were seropositive at baseline. Spike regions recognized by vaccine-associated CD4 TCRs spanned the protein, led by 160-218 and 743-854.

The source of this sequence is an adult in good health. Material: peripheral blood, obtained on day 0 of AZD1222 vaccination.

CDR3 coding DNA: TGTGCCAGCAGCCCCCTGGCGGGACGGCTTTCGGGCGGCTACACCTTC. This sequence encodes CASSPLAGRLSGGYTF. The chain couples TRBV9 to TRBJ1-2, with a possible D match to TRBD1 (5 bases). Germline V gives CDR1 SGDLS, CDR2 YYNGEE. With 4 bases removed from V and 8 bases from J, the gap between germline ends came to 24 bases. This CDR3 comprises 16 residues.